Each of the 26 T cell receptor beta chains below was sequenced from the same sample in a study of T cell repertoires in cytomegalovirus infection. TCRdb reprocessed the reads via MiXCR and lists one record per CDR3 protein. This repertoire shows fewer than 700,000 distinct CDR3 sequences, 24% found once; its top ten account for around 8%. The sample consisted of CD8+ T cells from PBMCs. Receptor source: a human donor in good health (CMV status not recorded). Some clones in this sample may be carry-over from other donors' samples.

The V call is TRBV6-8, the J call TRBJ2-7; TRBD1 matches at 7 bases. V shed 6 bases, J shed 2 bases, and the junction held 13 bases outside the gene matches. Germline assignment: CDR1 MNHGY and CDR2 SAAAGT. The CDR3 length is 16 residues. This CDR3 is CASSEKGQPSAYEQYV. The CDR3 DNA is TGTGCCAGCAGCGAAAAGGGACAGCCCTCGGCCTACGAGCAGTACGTC.

This clonotype has only a few counts. The chain recombines TRBV29-1 with TRBJ2-7; 8 bases match TRBD1. The CDR3 has 14 residues. V lost 0 bases and J lost 9; bases outside the gene matches: 10. CDR1 and CDR2 from the germline V gene are SQVTM and ANQGSEA. CDR3 protein: CSVEDRTGRMVQYF. The CDR3 coding sequence is TGCAGCGTTGAAGATCGGACAGGGAGGATGGTGCAGTACTTC.

This clonotype was counted between two and nine times. The chain combines TRBV7-6 with TRBJ2-2, with D possibly TRBD1 on 6 matching bases. Between the trimmed V and J ends, which lost 1 base and 1 base, there was a span of 10 bases. CDR1 SGHVS and CDR2 FNYEAQ come from the germline V gene. The CDR3 contains 16 residues. CDR3 nucleotides: TGTGCCAGCAGCTTAGTCACAGGGTTGAACACCGGGGAGCTGTTTTTT. As protein: CASSLVTGLNTGELFF.

This clonotype was observed at least ten times. The chain recombines TRBV7-3 with TRBJ2-1, with 12 bases fitting TRBD2. V gave up 0 bases and J gave up 6 bases; unmatched junction bases: 3. Germline lookup yields CDR1 SGHTA and CDR2 FQGTGA. The CDR3 sequence is 16 residues long. Written as DNA, the CDR3 is TGTGCCAGCAGCTTAACGCTAGCGGGGGGGCCCAATGAGCAGTTCTTC. Translated: CASSLTLAGGPNEQFF.

This clonotype was detected ten times or more. The gene calls are TRBV7-2 and TRBJ2-1; TRBD1 matches at 9 bases. Germline V gene lookup returns CDR1 SGHTA and CDR2 FQGNSA. CDR3 length: 16 residues. The V gene end was trimmed by 5 bases and the J gene end by 6 bases; junction bases not matched to a gene: 11. This CDR3 is CASSQEDRGIGNEQFF. Here the CDR3 DNA reads TGTGCCAGCAGCCAAGAGGACAGGGGAATTGGCAATGAGCAGTTCTTC.

The rearrangement links TRBV6-5 to TRBJ2-2; 9 nucleotides line up with TRBD2. Germline V gene sequence: CDR1 MNHEY, CDR2 SVGAGI. The CDR3 runs 15 residues. After removal of 5 bases from V and 2 bases from J, the junction contained 3 bases not matched to a gene. DNA of the CDR3: TGTGCCAGCAGTATTAGCGGGGGTAACACCGGGGAGCTGTTTTTT. It encodes CASSISGGNTGELFF.

This clonotype was observed at least ten times. This rearrangement joins TRBV7-6 to TRBJ1-2; 10 nucleotides line up with TRBD1. The germline gives CDR1 SGHVS, CDR2 FNYEAQ. The CDR3 sequence is 13 residues long. J lost 6 bases, V lost 3 bases, and 1 base had no gene match. The DNA of the CDR3 is TGTGCCAGCAGCTTGGGACAGGGGAATGGCTACACCTTC. This encodes CASSLGQGNGYTF.

At least ten counts were recorded for this clonotype. The V call is TRBV7-8, the J call TRBJ2-1; perhaps TRBD1 as D (6 bases). The germline gives CDR1 SGHVS, CDR2 FQNEAQ. The ends were cut back, 1 base at V and 2 bases at J, with 15 bases in the middle. The CDR3 totals 17 residues. The CDR3 DNA follows: TGTGCCAGCAGCTTAGAGGTACAGGGATTCACCTACAATGAGCAGTTCTTC. This gives the protein CASSLEVQGFTYNEQFF.

Note on this clonotype: A much larger clone differs by one base, so this may be a read error. The chain couples TRBV7-2 to TRBJ1-2; D is possibly TRBD1 (5 bases). Germline lookup yields CDR1 SGHTA and CDR2 FQGNSA. The CDR3 consists of 14 residues. Trimming took off 8 bases at V and 3 bases at J, with 16 bases between the two ends. The CDR3 DNA reads as TGTGCCAGCCGCTGCGAGGGACTAGACTATGGCTACACCTTC. Translated, it gives CASRCEGLDYGYTF.

The genes are TRBV7-9 and TRBJ2-1; 10 bases are a match to TRBD2. The ends lost 1 base at V and 9 bases at J; junction bases unmatched: 6. The length of the CDR3 is 15 residues. From germline, CDR1 is SEHNR and CDR2 FQNEAQ (reference sequence). DNA of the CDR3: TGTGCCAGCAGCTTAGTCAGCGGGGGGGCCGCTGAGCAGTTCTTC. This codes for CASSLVSGGAAEQFF.

This clonotype has only a few counts. The V call is TRBV5-4, the J call TRBJ2-1; no clear D gene. V dropped 4 bases and J dropped 10 bases, with 12 bases sitting between them. Per germline, CDR1 SGHNT and CDR2 YYREEE (reference sequence). The CDR3 loop spans 12 amino acids. CDR3 residues: CASSAMSLEQFF. CDR3 coding DNA: TGTGCCAGCAGCGCGATGAGTCTGGAGCAGTTCTTC.

This sequence joins TRBV7-9 and TRBJ2-2; perhaps D is TRBD1 or TRBD2 (6 bases each). This CDR3 has 16 residues. CDR1 is SEHNR and CDR2 is FQNEAQ in the germline V gene (reference sequence). Trimming pared 5 bases from V and 4 bases from J, leaving 17 bases between. The CDR3 DNA is TGTGCCAGCAGCGCATTACGGGGGCTGGGCACCGGGGAGCTGTTTTTT. As protein: CASSALRGLGTGELFF.

The chain links TRBV14 to TRBJ2-7, with D unclear. The CDR3 covers 13 residues. V was cut by 4 bases and J by 10 bases, with 17 bases left in between. Germline CDR1 and CDR2: SGHDN and FVKESK. As DNA, the CDR3 is TGTGCCAGCAGCCCGGGTGGGTTCCTGGAACAGTACTTC. Translating it yields CASSPGGFLEQYF.

This clonotype was seen a handful of times. The gene calls are TRBV7-9 and TRBJ2-7; 9 nucleotides line up with TRBD1. Germline trimming cut 5 bases from V and 1 base from J; bases unmatched to any gene: 9. This CDR3 spans 16 amino acids. The germline CDR1 and CDR2 sequences are SEHNR and FQNEAQ (reference sequence). CDR3 coding DNA: TGTGCCAGCAGCACAGGGGCCGGGACAGGGTCCTACGAGCAGTACTTC. This encodes CASSTGAGTGSYEQYF.

The chain uses TRBV4-1 and TRBJ1-6; 10 nucleotides line up with TRBD1. V lost 1 base and J lost 10; bases outside the gene matches: 4. This CDR3 region has 15 residues. Germline CDR1 MGHRA, CDR2 YSYEKL. CDR3 residues: CASSQAGTGVSPLHF. DNA for the CDR3: TGCGCCAGCAGCCAAGCCGGGACAGGGGTGTCACCCCTCCACTTT.

V and J are TRBV6-5 and TRBJ1-4, with a tentative D call TRBD1 (5 bases). Germline CDR1 MNHEY, CDR2 SVGAGI. V lost 5 bases and J 5 bases, leaving 18 bases between the germline ends. This CDR3 comprises 16 residues. CDR3 in DNA: TGTGCCAGCAGTCCACGACCCGGGGCCAGAAATGAAAAACTGTTTTTT. Its translation: CASSPRPGARNEKLFF.

This rearrangement joins TRBV7-6 to TRBJ1-1, with D maybe TRBD1 (6 bases). The CDR3 spans 13 residues. The V gene's germline CDR1 is SGHVS and CDR2 FNYEAQ. With 10 bases removed from V and 5 bases from J, the gap between germline ends came to 17 bases. The CDR3 sequence: CATSYGGYTEAFF. The CDR3 DNA sequence: TGTGCCACCTCCTACGGGGGCTATACTGAAGCTTTCTTT.

This clonotype was observed a handful of times. V usage is TRBV20-1 and J usage is TRBJ2-2; tentative D call: TRBD1 (5 bases). This CDR3 has 15 residues. Trimming took 1 base from V and 5 from J, leaving 14 bases between them. Germline-derived CDR1 and CDR2 are DFQATT and SNEGSKA (reference sequence). CDR3 bases: TGCAGTGCTAGAGGTCGGAAGGGGTGGACCGGGGAGCTGTTTTTT. This sequence encodes CSARGRKGWTGELFF.

In this sample, this clonotype turned up many times. The genes are TRBV12-5 and TRBJ1-2; 8 bases match TRBD1. Per the germline V gene, CDR1 is LGHNT and CDR2 is FRNRAP. This CDR3 has 13 amino acids. V lost 8 bases, J lost 6 bases, and 8 bases stayed unmatched. CDR3 residues: CASTDRALDGYTF. The CDR3, as DNA: TGTGCTAGTACGGACAGGGCACTGGATGGCTACACCTTC.

This sequence joins TRBV28 and TRBJ1-2, with TRBD1 as a possible D gene (6 bases). The germline CDR1 and CDR2 sequences are MDHEN and SYDVKM. Trimming took off 6 bases at V and 4 bases at J, with 21 bases between the two ends. The CDR3 loop spans 16 amino acids. DNA of the CDR3: TGTGCCAGCAGCCCCGTTGAGGGGGAAGAGCGCTATGGCTACACCTTC. Translated, it gives CASSPVEGEERYGYTF.

The gene calls are TRBV29-1 and TRBJ1-5; 7 positions match TRBD1. Germline V lookup: CDR1 SQVTM, CDR2 ANQGSEA. With 4 bases clipped from V and 3 bases from J, the junction kept 3 bases outside the gene matches. This CDR3 is 13 amino acids long. The CDR3: CSVGQGVNQPQHF. The CDR3 nucleotides are TGCAGCGTTGGACAGGGCGTCAATCAGCCCCAGCATTTT.

The table lists this clonotype with many counts. The V call is TRBV28, the J call TRBJ2-1, with 13 bases matching TRBD2. With V trimmed by 5 bases and J by 2 bases, 6 bases remained unmatched. Looked up from germline, CDR1 is MDHEN and CDR2 is SYDVKM. The CDR3 runs to 17 residues. The CDR3 is CASSRLAGGRPYNEQFF. DNA of the CDR3: TGTGCCAGCAGTCGACTAGCGGGGGGTCGGCCCTACAATGAGCAGTTCTTC.

This clonotype has more than one count but fewer than ten. This chain's CDR3 is CASSFGTSGGSTDTQYF. Here the CDR3 DNA reads TGTGCCAGCAGTTTTGGGACTAGCGGGGGAAGCACAGATACGCAGTATTTT. The chain employs TRBV12-3 or TRBV12-4 and TRBJ2-3; 14 positions match TRBD2. The CDR3 consists of 17 residues. V lost 3 bases to trimming and J lost 0 bases; unmatched junction nucleotides: 2.

This clonotype was detected many times. CDR3 sequence (DNA): TGTGCCAGCAGCCTCCCGGGACAGGCGGAGACCCAGTACTTC. Translated: CASSLPGQAETQYF. The chain links TRBV7-9 to TRBJ2-5, with 8 bases matching TRBD1. V lost 5 bases to trimming and J lost 5 bases; unmatched junction nucleotides: 7. Germline V gene sequence: CDR1 SEHNR, CDR2 FQNEAQ (reference sequence). CDR3 length equals 14 residues.

This clonotype has a count of ten or more. The chain combines TRBV10-3 with TRBJ1-1, with D perhaps TRBD1 (5 bases). V lost 4 bases to trimming and J lost 8 bases, with 23 bases between them. CDR1 ENHRY and CDR2 SYGVKD come from the germline V gene. The CDR3 is 16 amino acids. CDR3 sequence reads: CAISVMRDRRVLEAFF. In nucleotides, the CDR3 is TGTGCCATCAGTGTTATGAGGGACCGACGGGTGCTGGAAGCTTTCTTT.

This clonotype was counted ten times or more. V is TRBV12-3 or TRBV12-4 and J is TRBJ2-1; D not certain. The CDR3 has 15 residues. Trimming removed 7 bases at V and 3 bases at J, with 16 bases between. The CDR3 sequence is CASISVGFGYNEQFF. CDR3 DNA: TGTGCCAGCATTAGTGTAGGGTTCGGCTACAATGAGCAGTTCTTC.